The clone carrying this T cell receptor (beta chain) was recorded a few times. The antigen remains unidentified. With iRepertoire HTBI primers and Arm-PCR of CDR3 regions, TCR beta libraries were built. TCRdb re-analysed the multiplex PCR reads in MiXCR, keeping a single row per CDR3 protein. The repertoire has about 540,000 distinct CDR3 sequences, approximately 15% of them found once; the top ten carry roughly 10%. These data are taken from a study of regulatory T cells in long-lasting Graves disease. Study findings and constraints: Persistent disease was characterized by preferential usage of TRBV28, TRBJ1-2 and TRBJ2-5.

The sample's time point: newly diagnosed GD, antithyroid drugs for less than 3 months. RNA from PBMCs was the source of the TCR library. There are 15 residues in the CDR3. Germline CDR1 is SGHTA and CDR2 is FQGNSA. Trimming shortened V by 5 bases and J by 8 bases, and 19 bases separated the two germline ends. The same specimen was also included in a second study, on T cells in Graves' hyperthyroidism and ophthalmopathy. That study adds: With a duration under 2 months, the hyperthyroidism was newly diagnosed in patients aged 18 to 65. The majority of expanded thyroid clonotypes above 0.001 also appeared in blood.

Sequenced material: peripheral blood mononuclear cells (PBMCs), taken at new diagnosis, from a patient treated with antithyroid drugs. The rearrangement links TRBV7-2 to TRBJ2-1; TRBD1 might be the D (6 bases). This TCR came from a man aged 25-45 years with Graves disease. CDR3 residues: CASSPQGLAGDEQFF. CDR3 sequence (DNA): TGTGCCAGCAGCCCCCAGGGGCTAGCAGGGGATGAGCAGTTCTTC.